This T cell receptor beta chain was obtained from a study of T cell repertoires in cytomegalovirus infection. As for the study in general: Shared public TCR beta signatures pointed to both CMV infection and a matching HLA type. Points from the study as a whole: Frequencies of public TCR beta families were cumulated, and this identified carriers of CMV plus the relevant HLA. Dominating the ex vivo response were TCR beta clonotypes that were CMV-specific and HLA-C-restricted.

The CDR3 has 14 amino acids. Unmatched junction bases numbered 0, after V lost 1 base and J lost 1 base. Germline values: CDR1 MGHRA, CDR2 YSYEKL. MiXCR, run by TCRdb on the reads, gives a single entry per CDR3 protein. The table shows hundreds of thousands of distinct CDR3 sequences, with about 20% occurring only once. There are a few counts of this clonotype. Its antigen is not known. V usage is TRBV4-1 and J usage is TRBJ2-7; 8 bases fit TRBD2. Material for sequencing was CD8+ T cells from PBMCs. The sequence came from a human donor in good health (CMV status not recorded). Some clones in this sample may be carry-over from other donors' samples. The CDR3 is CASSQASGSYEQYF. DNA for the CDR3: TGCGCCAGCAGCCAAGCTAGCGGGTCCTACGAGCAGTACTTC.